The clone carrying this T cell receptor beta chain was seen more than once but under ten times. The target antigen is unknown. The data were obtained in a study of cytomegalovirus exposure and HLA in healthy donors. Study information: An analysis done earlier identified roughly 120 million unique TCR beta sequences from around 180 million T cells. General study points: Follow-up analysis seemed to connect common viral pathogens with several of the most significant clusters identified.

The germline gives CDR1 ENHRY, CDR2 SYGVKD. V lost 4 bases and J lost 12, with 18 bases in between. The CDR3 extends over 13 amino acids. PCR used 60 Vbeta primers and 13 Jbeta primers. Measured with immunoSEQ multiplex PCR; TCRdb has only the in-frame clones, and not every one. Of about 140,000 clones detected, over 70% appear once; the ten largest clones hold approximately 0.97%. Sequencing was carried out using PBMCs. This clonotype originated in a man between 18 and 29 years old in good health and CMV-seronegative. This chain connects TRBV10-3 to TRBJ2-5, with a tentative D call TRBD2 (6 bases). DNA for the CDR3: TGTGCCATCAGTGTGGACCGGGGGTTAGTGGAGTACTTC. Amino acids: CAISVDRGLVEYF.